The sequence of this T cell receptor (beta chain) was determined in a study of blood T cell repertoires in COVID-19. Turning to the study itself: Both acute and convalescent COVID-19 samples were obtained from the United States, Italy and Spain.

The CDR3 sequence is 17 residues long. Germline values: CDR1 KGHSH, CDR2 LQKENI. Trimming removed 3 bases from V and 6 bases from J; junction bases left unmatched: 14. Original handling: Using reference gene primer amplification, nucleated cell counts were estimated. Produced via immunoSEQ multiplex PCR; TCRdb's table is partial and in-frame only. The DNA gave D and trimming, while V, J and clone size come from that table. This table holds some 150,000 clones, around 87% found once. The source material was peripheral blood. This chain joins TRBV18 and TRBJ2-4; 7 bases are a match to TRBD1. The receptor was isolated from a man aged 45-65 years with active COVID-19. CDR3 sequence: CASSPTGTANSRNIQYF. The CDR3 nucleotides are TGTGCCAGCTCACCCACCGGGACAGCCAATTCCCGAAACATTCAGTACTTC. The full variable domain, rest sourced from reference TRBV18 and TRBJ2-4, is NAGVMQNPRHLVRRRGQEARLRCSPMKGHSHVYWYRQLPEEGLKFMVYLQKENIIDESGMPKERFSAEFPKEGPSILRIQQVVRGDSAAYFCASSPTGTANSRNIQYFGAGTRLSVL.